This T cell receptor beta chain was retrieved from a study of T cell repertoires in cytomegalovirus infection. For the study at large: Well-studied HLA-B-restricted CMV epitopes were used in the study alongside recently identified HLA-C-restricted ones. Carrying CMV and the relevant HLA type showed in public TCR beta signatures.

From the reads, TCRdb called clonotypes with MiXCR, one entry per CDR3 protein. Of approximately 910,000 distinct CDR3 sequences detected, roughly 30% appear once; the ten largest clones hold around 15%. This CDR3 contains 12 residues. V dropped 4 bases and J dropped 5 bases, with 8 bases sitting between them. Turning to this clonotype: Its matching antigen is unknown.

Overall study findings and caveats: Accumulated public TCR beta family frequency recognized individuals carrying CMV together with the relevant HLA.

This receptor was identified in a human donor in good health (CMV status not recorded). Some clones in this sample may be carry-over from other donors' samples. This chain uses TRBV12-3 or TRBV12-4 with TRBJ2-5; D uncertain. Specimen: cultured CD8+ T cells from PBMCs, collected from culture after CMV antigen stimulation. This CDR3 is CASSSQIETQYF. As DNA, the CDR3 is TGTGCCAGCAGTTCTCAAATCGAGACCCAGTACTTC.